This T cell receptor beta chain was retrieved from a study of T cells in Graves' hyperthyroidism and ophthalmopathy. Orbital computed tomography, thyroid ultrasound, serum thyroxine and TRAb, and clinical symptoms together informed the diagnoses. There were TCR beta CDR3 regions amplified from RNA transcripts. First-round RT-PCR of the TCR CDR3 relied on the HTBI primer set. TCRdb independently ran MiXCR on the multiplex PCR reads; one entry per CDR3 protein. This table has approximately 640,000 distinct CDR3 sequences, 45% appearing once. The CDR3 sequence is 12 residues long. Between the trimmed V and J ends, which lost 8 bases and 8 bases, there was a span of 18 bases. Germline assignment: CDR1 DFQATT and CDR2 SNEGSKA (reference sequence).

This sequence was found in an adult man with Graves' disease, either hyperthyroidism or ophthalmopathy (not recorded which). The V call is TRBV20-1, the J call TRBJ1-2, with D possibly being TRBD1 (6 bases). Input material: peripheral blood or thyroid tissue (not recorded which). CDR3 in DNA: TGCAGTACAGATAGGGGGGAGCGAGGCTACACCTTC. It codes for CSTDRGERGYTF.